Here is one T cell receptor (beta chain) with its context. Only in-frame clones appear in the TCRdb table, and some are missing; sequencing was by immunoSEQ multiplex PCR. Of more than 300,000 clones listed, more than 75% are singletons. Germline CDR1 and CDR2: MNHEY and SMNVEV (reference sequence). Trimming left V 6 bases short and J 8 bases short, with 19 bases between. The CDR3 runs 15 residues. The sample originates from a study of blood T cell repertoires in COVID-19. Sequenced sample: PBMCs or T cells enriched from blood (not recorded which). This sequence originates from a man aged 35 to 55 in a cohort exposed to, infected with or recovered from COVID-19 (not recorded which). The chain combines TRBV27 with TRBJ1-4; D is perhaps TRBD1 (6 bases). The CDR3 sequence: CASSARGAYYEKLFF. CDR3 coding DNA: TGTGCCAGCAGCGCCCGGGGGGCCTACTACGAAAAACTGTTTTTT.